What follows is one T cell receptor (beta chain) and its context. There is no known antigen for this receptor. No much larger clone exists at a distance of one base, and base qualities are not known. The sample originates from a study of shared clonotypes between healthy human individuals (dated by TCRdb to the early 2020s). With regard to the full study: The cohort included three men and a couple of women between 18 and 49 years of age. For each donor, CD4 naive and CD4 memory were each given three plates, CD8 naive was given two plates, and CD8 memory was given one plate. To estimate repertoire size and how much clonotype sharing occurs between individuals, the study deeply sequenced the blood TCR repertoires of roughly 5 healthy adults. To increase sequencing depth and limit assay-specific biases, different laboratories used diverse techniques to prepare libraries and sequence TCR repertoires. Leukapheresis yielded between about 0.85 and 9 billion PBMCs per donor. Broad study findings and their caveats: Across a handful of donors, roughly 5% of naive CD4, roughly 3.5% of naive CD8, about 2.3% of memory CD4, and over 0.35% of memory CD8 clonotypes were shared. Higher generation probabilities were observed for clonotypes shared by all four sorted-subset donors than for non-shared clonotypes. Pairwise subsampling indicated that sequencing depth was expected to affect the degree of clonotype sharing among donors. Naive subsets generally had larger estimated clonotype richness than memory subsets did. Sampling was restricted to blood, and TCR repertoires in tissue are likely to differ from TCR repertoires in blood. The small number of donors limited the genetic and exposure-history diversity represented. Rarefaction of sorted-subset datasets indicated incomplete sequencing despite the large sequencing depth.

The donors were healthy, HIV-negative adults who had no recently reported acute infections or vaccinations. Every donor was a Caucasian adult living in Nashville, Tennessee, USA. Magnetic negative selection was used to enrich CD4+ T cells, after which naive cells were positively selected on CD45RA and the negative fraction became the memory subset. Blood was obtained by leukapheresis, after which PBMCs were separated by Ficoll-Histopaque density gradient centrifugation and cryopreserved in liquid nitrogen vapor phase. Purity and quantity of every magnetically sorted T cell population were checked by analytical flow cytometry. From each sorted fraction, genomic DNA was isolated and quantified by UV absorbance on a Nanodrop 2000c. Using the deep immunoSEQ assay, TCR CDR3 regions were amplified from genomic DNA by multiplex PCR. Extracted genomic DNA from each cell subset was distributed evenly across all wells of several immunoSEQ 96-well plates, and each plate was treated as a replicate. For sorted subsets, 150 to 200 ng genomic DNA, equal to some 28,000 T cell genomes, was loaded into each replicate PCR. Purified libraries were quantified with a Qubit 3.0 fluorometer, sized on a Bioanalyzer 2100, and re-quantified with the KAPA Library Quantification kit. Every immunoSEQ 96-well plate was sequenced on a dedicated single-read 150-cycle Illumina NextSeq 550 flow cell. For the original study's pipeline: The immunoSEQ output contained only junctional sequences without quality scores, so filtering could not match that applied to full-length reads. Sequences were annotated with PyIR, a Python wrapper for IgBLAST v1.9, using IMGT germline references to assign V/J genes and CDR3. Reads were removed for weak V/J assignments (E-value above 1e-6), missing CDR3, stop codons, out-of-frame junctions, or ambiguous translated residues. V3J clonotypes were defined by identical inferred V gene, J gene, and CDR3 amino acid sequence. The percentage overlap between two repertoires was calculated by dividing the number of shared unique clonotypes by the size of the smaller repertoire. Three approaches were used to assess repertoire richness: RTK rarefaction, the Chao1 estimator, and Recon v2.1 estimates of unobserved clonotypes. OLGA was used to compute generation probabilities for all TCRbeta clonotypes that the gDNA method yielded from four donors. TCRdb mirrors the immuneACCESS table, restricted to in-frame sequences. Some clones are absent from its copies; in checked studies, under half trace to an unresolved V gene, and the reason for the others is unknown. The DNA gave D and trimming, while V, J and clone size come from that table. Within this sample are around 990,000 clones, with roughly 80% of them counted one time only. The top ten hold 0.85% to 1% of the sample.

The sample comprised memory CD4+ T cells from PBMCs. The cell subset or site label of this sample denotes: CD45RA-negative fraction. The receptor was isolated from a man aged 18-30 years in good health. Some clones in this sample may be carry-over from other donors' samples.

Here the CDR3 is given as CAISVGIVAGGPSNEQFF. The DNA is as follows: TGTGCCATCAGTGTGGGGATAGTAGCGGGCGGCCCCAGCAATGAGCAGTTCTTC. This receptor chain uses TRBV10-3 and TRBJ2-1, with TRBD2 matching 7 junction bases. V and J are trimmed by 4 bases and 6 bases, and the gene matches miss 18 bases of the junction. Looking up the germline V gene yields CDR1 ENHRY and CDR2 SYGVKD. From the cysteine through the phenylalanine, the CDR3 covers 18 amino acids. Just the 54-base CDR3 DNA is kept, in frame starting at base 1.